This T cell receptor beta chain stems from a study of blood T cells in healthy people across ages. The CDR3 extends over 18 amino acids. Whole-study findings and limits: It was held that diversity estimates obtained from one million T cells represented underestimates.

Caucasian individuals from Russia who were healthy and aged about 6 to 90 acted as donors. The authors ran a second PCR of roughly 6 to 12 cycles using a sample-barcoded 5' primer and a J-beta primer mix. TCRdb recomputed calls from the 5' RACE reads with MiXCR, one row per CDR3 protein. The sample includes roughly 2 million distinct CDR3 sequences, less than 50% seen only once; the top ten take over 2%. For this clonotype: Antigen unknown.

The chain couples TRBV21-1 to TRBJ2-4; the table gives TRBD1 as D, unverified against the DNA. The J call may be faulty, since TRBJ2-7 better matches the DNA end. TRBV21-1 is tagged as a pseudogene. The sequencing input was blood. The receptor was derived from a middle-aged woman in good health. Written as DNA, the CDR3 is TGTGCCAGCAGCAAACAGGACAGGGGGCCATTCCAAACCTACGAGCAGTACTTC. This encodes CASSKQDRGPFQTYEQYF.